One and the same sample provided the 7 T cell receptor beta chains below, sequenced in a study of T cell responses to AZD1222 COVID-19 vaccine. Clones were read by immunoSEQ multiplex PCR, and TCRdb kept only the in-frame ones, dropping some. The data hold 80,000 or so clones, with roughly nine tenths observed a single time. Sequencing was performed on peripheral blood, taken 28 days after the second AZD1222 dose. The receptors originated from an adult who received the AZD1222 COVID-19 vaccine.

The chain couples TRBV19 to TRBJ2-5; TRBD1 is a possible D gene (6 bases). Germline assignment: CDR1 LNHDA and CDR2 SQIVND (reference sequence). V gave up 0 bases and J gave up 5 bases, with 13 bases separating them. This CDR3 is 15 amino acids long. The CDR3 is CASSIDSAGAETQYF. In nucleotides, the CDR3 is TGTGCCAGTAGTATAGATTCGGCAGGGGCGGAGACCCAGTACTTC.

The chain joins TRBV11-2 to TRBJ2-1; 7 bases line up with TRBD2. Trimming cost V 3 bases and J 1 base; bases outside gene matches: 6. Germline values: CDR1 SGHAT, CDR2 FQNNGV. This CDR3 is built from 16 residues. CDR3 bases: TGTGCCAGCAGCTTCTTCGGCGGGAGTTCCTACAATGAGCAGTTCTTC. Its protein is CASSFFGGSSYNEQFF.

This sequence joins TRBV24-1 and TRBJ2-2; D is ambiguous. CDR1 KGHDR and CDR2 SFDVKD come from the germline V gene. V shed 6 bases and J shed 4 bases, with 8 bases lying between them. The CDR3 has 13 residues. CDR3 in DNA: TGTGCCACCAGTACCAGATTCACCGGGGAGCTGTTTTTT. It yields the protein CATSTRFTGELFF.

V and J are TRBV7-2 and TRBJ1-5, with D possibly matching TRBD1 (6 bases). Deletions cut 1 base from V and 4 bases from J, with 20 bases between. The CDR3 is made up of 18 amino acids. Germline lookup yields CDR1 SGHTA and CDR2 FQGNSA. The CDR3, as DNA: TGTGCCAGCAGCTTAGATCGGGACACAGCGCTAGTAAATCAGCCCCAGCATTTT. This encodes CASSLDRDTALVNQPQHF.

This sequence joins TRBV19 and TRBJ1-6, with TRBD1 matching over 8 bases. The ends lost 6 bases at V and 9 bases at J; junction bases unmatched: 4. This CDR3 is 13 amino acids long. Germline V gene sequence: CDR1 LNHDA, CDR2 SQIVND (reference sequence). The CDR3 protein is CASSDRGGSPLHF. The CDR3 region has the DNA TGTGCCAGTAGCGACAGGGGTGGTTCACCCCTCCACTTT.

CDR3 protein: CASSGAQTNEKLFF. The CDR3 bases are TGTGCCAGCAGCGGGGCCCAGACTAATGAAAAACTGTTTTTT. This sequence joins TRBV5-5 and TRBJ1-4, with a tentative D call TRBD1 (5 bases). Trimming cost V 4 bases and J 2 bases, with 9 bases left between them. The CDR3 is 14 residues long. Germline V CDR1 and CDR2: SGHKS, YYEKEE (reference sequence).

The chain carries TRBV5-1 and TRBJ1-1, with D hard to call. Germline CDR1 and CDR2: SGHRS and YFSETQ. The CDR3 covers 15 residues. V lost 1 base, J lost 1 base, and 11 bases lay in between. This CDR3 is CASSLSGISNTEAFF. Here the CDR3 DNA reads TGCGCCAGCAGCTTGTCAGGCATTTCGAACACTGAAGCTTTCTTT.